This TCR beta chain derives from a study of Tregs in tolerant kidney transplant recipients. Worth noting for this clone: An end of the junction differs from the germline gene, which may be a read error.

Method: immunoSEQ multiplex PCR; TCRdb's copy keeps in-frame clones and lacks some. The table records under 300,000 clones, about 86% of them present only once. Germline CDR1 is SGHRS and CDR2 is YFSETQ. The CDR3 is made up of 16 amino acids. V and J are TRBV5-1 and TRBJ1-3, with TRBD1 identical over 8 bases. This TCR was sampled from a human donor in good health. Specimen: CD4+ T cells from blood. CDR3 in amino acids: CASRPQGASSGNAIYF. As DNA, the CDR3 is TGCGCCAGCAGGCCGCAGGGGGCCAGCTCTGGAAACGCCATATATTTT. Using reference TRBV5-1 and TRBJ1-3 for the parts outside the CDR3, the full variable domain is KAGVTQTPRYLIKTRGQQVTLSCSPISGHRSVSWYQQTPGQGLQFLFEYFSETQRNKGNFPGRFSGRQFSNSRSEMNVSTLELGDSALYLCASRPQGASSGNAIYFGEGSWLTVV.